These 31 T cell receptor beta chains originate from one sample sequenced in a study of shared clonotypes between healthy human individuals. The data were produced by immunoSEQ multiplex PCR, yet TCRdb's version contains in-frame clones alone and is incomplete. The sample yields about 2.1 million clones, around 95% seen once. The naive CD8 subset, CD45RO-negative cells positively selected for CCR7, excluded terminally differentiated effector memory CD45RA+ cells. Sequenced sample: naive CD8+ T cells from PBMCs. These receptors all stem from a man in his late teens or twenties in good health. Some clones in this sample may be carry-over from other donors' samples.

The chain carries TRBV7-9 and TRBJ2-7; D is perhaps TRBD2 (5 bases). CDR3 length: 13 amino acids. V was shortened by 8 bases and J by 0 bases, with 11 bases between the two germline ends. The germline gives CDR1 SEHNR, CDR2 FQNEAQ (reference sequence). This CDR3 is CASSIGSSYEQYF. The CDR3 nucleotides read TGTGCCAGCTCGATTGGGAGCTCCTACGAGCAGTACTTC.

This chain joins TRBV28 and TRBJ1-2; possibly TRBD1 for D (5 bases). Germline loops: CDR1 MDHEN, CDR2 SYDVKM. CDR3 length: 12 residues. With 2 bases removed from V and 7 bases from J, the gap between germline ends came to 8 bases. CDR3 coding DNA: TGTGCCAGCAGTTTAGGGGCTGGTGGCTACACCTTC. Its translation is CASSLGAGGYTF.

V is TRBV6-1 and J is TRBJ2-7; D unclear. The CDR3 length is 15 residues. CDR1 MNHNS and CDR2 SASEGT come from the germline V gene. The germline V and J ends were trimmed by 3 bases and 0 bases, with 12 bases remaining between them. Here the CDR3 reads CASSDFLGSSYEQYF. CDR3 DNA sequence: TGTGCCAGCAGTGATTTTCTTGGCAGCTCCTACGAGCAGTACTTC.

This chain links TRBV20-1 with TRBJ1-1; no clear D gene. This CDR3 has 11 residues. The germline CDR1 and CDR2 sequences are DFQATT and SNEGSKA (reference sequence). Trimming took off 4 bases at V and 4 bases at J, with 7 bases between the two ends. Here the CDR3 reads CSANPITEAFF. CDR3 bases: TGCAGTGCTAACCCCATCACTGAAGCTTTCTTT.

The chain employs TRBV4-1 and TRBJ1-1; no definite D call. This CDR3 is 11 amino acids long. Trimming pared 3 bases from V and 10 bases from J, leaving 9 bases between. CDR1 and CDR2 from the germline V gene are MGHRA and YSYEKL. The CDR3 DNA reads as TGCGCCAGCAGCCAGGGCGGGCGAGCTTTCTTT. Amino acid sequence: CASSQGGRAFF.

There are a few counts of this clone. The chain is built from TRBV5-1 and TRBJ1-1; TRBD1 matches at 8 bases. The V and J ends lost 3 bases and 8 bases, in that order; junction bases with no gene match: 9. The germline V gene has CDR1 SGHRS and CDR2 YFSETQ. The CDR3 is 14 residues long. Here the CDR3 DNA reads TGCGCCAGCAGCTCCGGACAGGGTTCTCCCGAAGCTTTCTTT. As protein: CASSSGQGSPEAFF.

The rearrangement links TRBV9 to TRBJ1-3; D gene ambiguous. Between the trimmed V and J ends, which lost 4 bases and 4 bases, there was a span of 6 bases. Per germline, CDR1 SGDLS and CDR2 YYNGEE. CDR3 size: 12 residues. The CDR3 spells CASSYYGNTIYF. CDR3 coding DNA: TGTGCCAGCAGCTACTACGGAAACACCATATATTTT.

Comment on this clone: Other DNA sequences of this sample code for an identical CDR3. This chain joins TRBV7-9 and TRBJ2-3; D uncertain. CDR3 length: 11 residues. Trimming pared 5 bases from V and 1 base from J, leaving 1 base between. Germline V gene sequence: CDR1 SEHNR, CDR2 FQNEAQ (reference sequence). CDR3 loop: CASSRTDTQYF. The DNA for the CDR3 is TGTGCCAGCAGCCGCACAGATACGCAGTATTTT.

Concerning this clone: Other DNA sequences in the same sample also yield this CDR3. V and J are TRBV28 and TRBJ2-7; possible D gene TRBD1, 6 bases. The germline CDR1 and CDR2 sequences are MDHEN and SYDVKM. The V end was cut by 6 bases, the J end by 2 bases, with 11 bases between. This CDR3 comprises 13 residues. CDR3 DNA: TGTGCCAGCAGCCGCAGGGGCCCCTACGAGCAGTACTTC. Translating gives CASSRRGPYEQYF. The whole variable domain, remainder taken from reference TRBV28 and TRBJ2-7, is DVKVTQSSRYLVKRTGEKVFLECVQDMDHENMFWYRQDPGLGLRLIYFSYDVKMKEKGDIPEGYSVSREKKERFSLILESASTNQTSMYLCASSRRGPYEQYFGPGTRLTVT.

This sequence joins TRBV29-1 and TRBJ2-1, with D hard to call. Trimming removed 4 bases at V and 3 bases at J, with 10 bases between. Germline V gene lookup returns CDR1 SQVTM and CDR2 ANQGSEA. The CDR3 contains 13 residues. CDR3: CSVAVENYNEQFF. The CDR3 nucleotides read TGCAGCGTTGCTGTAGAAAACTACAATGAGCAGTTCTTC.

The sample holds one count of this clone. The chain links TRBV6-5 to TRBJ1-5; 8 nucleotides align to TRBD1. The CDR3 has 14 amino acids. CDR1 MNHEY and CDR2 SVGAGI come from the germline V gene. V shed 10 bases and J 3 bases; nucleotides not matched to a gene: 8. The CDR3 is CATRQGSHNQPQHF. As DNA, the CDR3 is TGTGCCACCCGACAGGGGTCCCACAATCAGCCCCAGCATTTT.

This clone was seen once. The V call is TRBV2, the J call TRBJ2-2; D unclear. Germline V CDR1 and CDR2: SNHLY, FYNNEI. The CDR3 consists of 17 residues. Trimming pared 4 bases from V and 0 bases from J, leaving 15 bases between. This CDR3 is CASSARANFANTGELFF. CDR3 DNA sequence: TGTGCCAGCAGTGCCCGGGCCAACTTCGCGAACACCGGGGAGCTGTTTTTT.

The chain employs TRBV14 and TRBJ2-1, with TRBD2 identical over 11 bases. Looked up from germline, CDR1 is SGHDN and CDR2 is FVKESK. Unmatched junction bases numbered 4, after V lost 4 bases and J lost 5 bases. The CDR3 runs 15 residues. DNA for the CDR3: TGTGCCAGCAGCCTTACTAGCGGGAGAGACAATGAGCAGTTCTTC. Translated: CASSLTSGRDNEQFF.

This clone appeared once. V and J are TRBV4-1 and TRBJ2-1; 11 bases map to TRBD2. J lost 6 bases, V lost 1 base, and 5 bases had no gene match. CDR1 MGHRA and CDR2 YSYEKL come from the germline V gene. The CDR3 spans 16 residues. CDR3 nucleotide sequence: TGCGCCAGCAGCCAAGTCCCTAGCGGGGGGCCCAATGAGCAGTTCTTC. Translation gives CASSQVPSGGPNEQFF.

To note about this clone: Other DNA sequences from this sample encode an identical CDR3 as well. The chain joins TRBV27 to TRBJ2-7; no clear D. The CDR3 totals 13 residues. Germline V gives CDR1 MNHEY, CDR2 SMNVEV (reference sequence). Trimming shortened V by 3 bases and J by 3 bases, and 9 bases separated the two germline ends. CDR3 DNA: TGTGCCAGCAGTTTCGGTGCCGACTACGAGCAGTACTTC. It codes for CASSFGADYEQYF.

The genes are TRBV28 and TRBJ2-3; D is uncertain. Trimming removed 0 bases from V and 2 bases from J, with 6 bases in between. The CDR3 is made up of 14 amino acids. CDR1 is MDHEN, CDR2 SYDVKM, per germline. The CDR3 loop reads CASSLWGNTDTQYF. The CDR3 coding sequence is TGTGCCAGCAGTTTATGGGGAAACACAGATACGCAGTATTTT.

For this clone: A much larger clone sits a single nucleotide away, making a read error possible. The sample carries other DNA sequences with the same CDR3. This chain links TRBV27 with TRBJ2-7; D is unresolved. V gave up 2 bases and J gave up 3 bases, with 8 bases separating them. The CDR3 runs 13 residues. Germline V CDR1 and CDR2: MNHEY, SMNVEV (reference sequence). The DNA for the CDR3 is TGTGCCAGCAGTTTAGGCAGCTACTACGAGCAGTACTTC. Translation: CASSLGSYYEQYF.

The chain joins TRBV30 to TRBJ1-2; unclear D gene. The V gene's germline CDR1 is GTSNPN and CDR2 SVGIG (reference sequence). The CDR3 is made up of 12 amino acids. Trimming shortened V by 3 bases and J by 2 bases, and 7 bases separated the two germline ends. The CDR3 protein is CAWRGPNYGYTF. CDR3 bases: TGTGCCTGGAGAGGGCCGAACTATGGCTACACCTTC.

This clone was seen only a few times. This same CDR3 is encoded by further DNA sequences in the sample. The chain combines TRBV30 with TRBJ1-1; D is possibly TRBD1 (5 bases). This CDR3 has 13 amino acids. Germline CDR1 and CDR2: GTSNPN and SVGIG (reference sequence). The ends were cut back, 0 bases at V and 4 bases at J, with 9 bases in the middle. CDR3 sequence reads: CAWSVGVGTEAFF. CDR3 coding DNA: TGTGCCTGGAGTGTAGGGGTTGGCACTGAAGCTTTCTTT. Filled out from reference TRBV30 and TRBJ1-1, the complete variable domain reads SQTIHQWPATLVQPVGSPLSLECTVEGTSNPNLYWYRQAAGRGLQLLFYSVGIGQISSEVPQNLSASRPQDRQFILSSKKLLLSDSGFYLCAWSVGVGTEAFFGQGTRLTVV.

The chain joins TRBV7-3 to TRBJ2-2; no firm D call. CDR3 length: 16 residues. Germline CDR1 reads SGHTA; CDR2 reads FQGTGA. V was shortened by 5 bases and J by 4 bases, with 17 bases between the two germline ends. CDR3 nucleotide sequence: TGTGCCAGCAGCCCAGGACGGAGCAGAGTCACCGGGGAGCTGTTTTTT. It specifies CASSPGRSRVTGELFF.

The J gene is TRBJ2-5, the V gene TRBV4-1; 12 nucleotides agree with TRBD2. The junction had 15 bases not matched to a gene; V was cut back by 4 bases and J by 6 bases. The CDR3 contains 18 residues. Germline V gene data show CDR1 as MGHRA and CDR2 as YSYEKL. The CDR3 DNA sequence: TGCGCCAGCAGCCTATCAGGGACACTAGCGGGAGGTTTGCAGACCCAGTACTTC. It yields the protein CASSLSGTLAGGLQTQYF.

The V call is TRBV28, the J call TRBJ1-1; unclear D gene. Germline lookup yields CDR1 MDHEN and CDR2 SYDVKM. This CDR3 has 14 amino acids. Trimming took 6 bases from V and 2 from J, leaving 13 bases between them. CDR3 DNA sequence: TGTGCCAGCAGCTTCGAGGGAGGAAACACTGAAGCTTTCTTT. Its translation: CASSFEGGNTEAFF.

The V gene is TRBV9, the J gene TRBJ2-1; 13 bases align to TRBD2. The CDR3 covers 17 residues. V lost 4 bases to trimming and J lost 9 bases; unmatched junction nucleotides: 13. The germline gives CDR1 SGDLS, CDR2 YYNGEE. The CDR3 DNA reads as TGTGCCAGCAGCCCAAGACGGACTAGCGGGAGTTTCTTTGAGCAGTTCTTC. The encoded protein is CASSPRRTSGSFFEQFF. The full variable domain, its missing parts supplied by reference TRBV9 and TRBJ2-1, is DSGVTQTPKHLITATGQRVTLRCSPRSGDLSVYWYQQSLDQGLQFLIQYYNGEERAKGNILERFSAQQFPDLHSELNLSSLELGDSALYFCASSPRRTSGSFFEQFFGPGTRLTVL.

V gene TRBV7-6 combines with J gene TRBJ2-1, with TRBD2 matching 8 bases. There are 15 residues in the CDR3. CDR1 and CDR2 from the germline V gene are SGHVS and FNYEAQ. The V and J ends lost 1 base and 6 bases, in that order; junction bases with no gene match: 5. CDR3 protein: CASSLGTGRANEQFF. In nucleotides, the CDR3 is TGTGCCAGCAGCTTAGGTACCGGGAGGGCCAATGAGCAGTTCTTC.

The chain employs TRBV10-1 and TRBJ2-1; D is uncertain. Germline V gives CDR1 WNHNN, CDR2 SYGVQD (reference sequence). V lost 2 bases, J lost 10 bases, and 9 bases lay in between. The CDR3 has 12 residues. CDR3 sequence (DNA): TGCGCCAGCAGTGAGCACCAAGTGGAGCAGTTCTTC. Protein: CASSEHQVEQFF.

The genes are TRBV10-3 and TRBJ2-1, with 9 bases lining up with TRBD2. The junction had 11 bases not matched to a gene; V was cut back by 6 bases and J by 5 bases. This CDR3 has 16 residues. Germline-derived CDR1 and CDR2 are ENHRY and SYGVKD. The CDR3 sequence is CAIRVMREGRHNEQFF. In DNA, the CDR3 is TGTGCCATCAGGGTTATGCGGGAGGGAAGACACAATGAGCAGTTCTTC.

Comment on this clone: This sample also contains other DNA sequences that code for the same CDR3. The chain is built from TRBV28 and TRBJ1-1; tentative D call: TRBD1 (6 bases). The CDR3 consists of 14 residues. Germline loops: CDR1 MDHEN, CDR2 SYDVKM. V was pared by 3 bases and J by 5 bases, with 13 bases between. The CDR3 DNA sequence: TGTGCCAGCAGTTTGGGGGGGCGAGGAACTGAAGCTTTCTTT. It translates to CASSLGGRGTEAFF.

The DNA for the CDR3 is TGTGCCAGCAGCCTGGCGTTTTCCGGAAACACCATATATTTT. It specifies CASSLAFSGNTIYF. The genes are TRBV27 and TRBJ1-3, with unresolved D. The CDR3 is made up of 14 amino acids. The germline CDR1 and CDR2 sequences are MNHEY and SMNVEV (reference sequence). V was pared by 6 bases and J by 4 bases, with 13 bases between.

Concerning this clone: Other nucleotide sequences from this sample produce the same CDR3. The chain employs TRBV27 and TRBJ1-3; D ambiguous. Germline CDR1 and CDR2: MNHEY and SMNVEV (reference sequence). The CDR3 runs 15 residues. V lost 2 bases and J lost 0, with 8 bases in between. The CDR3 spells CASSLDGTSGNTIYF. The CDR3 nucleotides read TGTGCCAGCAGTTTAGACGGTACCTCTGGAAACACCATATATTTT.

This chain uses TRBV19 with TRBJ2-2; D gene uncertain. The V end lost 5 bases, the J end lost 7 bases, and 14 bases lay between the germline ends. The germline V gene has CDR1 LNHDA and CDR2 SQIVND (reference sequence). This CDR3 has 14 amino acids. CDR3 sequence (DNA): TGTGCCAGTAGTGGGCCCCTGTTGGGCGGGGAGCTGTTTTTT. This encodes CASSGPLLGGELFF.

The chain employs TRBV7-9 and TRBJ2-1; D is possibly TRBD1 (6 bases). This CDR3 spans 16 amino acids. V gave up 1 base and J gave up 0 bases, with 10 bases separating them. Germline CDR1 reads SEHNR; CDR2 reads FQNEAQ (reference sequence). The CDR3 protein is CASSLVPGDSYNEQFF. The DNA of the CDR3 is TGTGCCAGCAGCTTAGTCCCAGGGGACTCCTACAATGAGCAGTTCTTC.